The TCR beta chain described here comes from a study of beta chain features in type 1 diabetes. Sequenced material consisted of expressed TCRB transcripts (all of the isolated RNA was reverse transcribed). Clones were sequenced by immunoSEQ multiplex PCR, and TCRdb holds only the in-frame ones, with some missing. This table holds 250,000 to 300,000 clones, 20% to 25% found once. Trimming stripped 5 bases from V and 2 bases from J, with 10 bases between. The CDR3 is 13 residues long. From germline, CDR1 is SEHNR and CDR2 FQNEAQ (reference sequence). Study outcomes and limitations: Shorter TCRB CDR3s, moderately but significantly so, were found in Type 1 diabetes patients in all four CD4+ subsets. When VDJ junctions were examined, type 1 diabetes patients showed fewer insertions and more deletions.

For this clone: Antigen: not known. The sample contains more than one DNA sequence encoding this CDR3.

This receptor was identified in a woman in her 30s with type 1 diabetes. Input material: naive CD4+ T cells from blood. The J gene is TRBJ2-7, the V gene TRBV7-9; perhaps TRBD1 as D (6 bases). In DNA, the CDR3 is TGTGCCAGCAGCGTTTGGACAGCCTACGAGCAGTACTTC. Amino acid sequence: CASSVWTAYEQYF.